This TCR beta chain comes out of a study of T cell responses to AZD1222 COVID-19 vaccine. Clones were sequenced by immunoSEQ multiplex PCR, and TCRdb holds only the in-frame ones, with some missing. Here the sample spans 140,000 to 150,000 clones, 85% to 95% being singletons. CDR3 length equals 17 residues. Trimming removed 6 bases from V and 5 bases from J; junction bases left unmatched: 16. Germline V gene sequence: CDR1 SGHTS, CDR2 YDEGEE. Source: peripheral blood, taken after recovery from COVID-19. V usage is TRBV5-8 and J usage is TRBJ2-2; 7 bases are a match to TRBD2. The TCR originated in an adult who had recovered from COVID-19. The chain's CDR3 is CASTPGGLPLYTGELFF. The CDR3 DNA is TGTGCCAGCACCCCGGGGGGACTCCCGCTATATACCGGGGAGCTGTTTTTT.